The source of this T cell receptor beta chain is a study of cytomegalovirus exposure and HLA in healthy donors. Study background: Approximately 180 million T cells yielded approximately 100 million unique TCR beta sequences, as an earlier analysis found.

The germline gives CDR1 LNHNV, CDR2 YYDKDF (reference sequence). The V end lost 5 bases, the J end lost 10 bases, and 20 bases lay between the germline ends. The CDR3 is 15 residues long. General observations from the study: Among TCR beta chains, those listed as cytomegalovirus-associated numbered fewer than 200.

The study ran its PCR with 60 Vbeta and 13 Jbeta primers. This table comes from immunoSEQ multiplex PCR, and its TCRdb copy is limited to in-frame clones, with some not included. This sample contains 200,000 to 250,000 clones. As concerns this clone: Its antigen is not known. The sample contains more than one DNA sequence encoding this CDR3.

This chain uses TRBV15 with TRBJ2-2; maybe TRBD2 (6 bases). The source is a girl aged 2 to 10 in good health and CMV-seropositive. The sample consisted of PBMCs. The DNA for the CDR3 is TGTGCCACCAGCGGGCCGGGACTGGCGAACGAGGAGCTGTTTTTT. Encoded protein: CATSGPGLANEELFF.